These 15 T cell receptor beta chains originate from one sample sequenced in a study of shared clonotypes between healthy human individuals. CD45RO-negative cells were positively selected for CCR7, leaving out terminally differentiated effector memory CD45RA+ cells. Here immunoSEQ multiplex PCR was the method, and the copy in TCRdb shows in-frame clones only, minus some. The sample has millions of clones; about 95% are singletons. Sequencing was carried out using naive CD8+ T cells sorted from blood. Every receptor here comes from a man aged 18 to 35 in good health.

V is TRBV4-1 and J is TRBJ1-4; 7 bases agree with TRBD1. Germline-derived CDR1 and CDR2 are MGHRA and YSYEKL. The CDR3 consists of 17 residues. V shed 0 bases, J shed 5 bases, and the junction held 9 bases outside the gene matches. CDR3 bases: TGCGCCAGCAGCCAAGAAGATCCCGGGACAGTGAATGAAAAACTGTTTTTT. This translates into CASSQEDPGTVNEKLFF.

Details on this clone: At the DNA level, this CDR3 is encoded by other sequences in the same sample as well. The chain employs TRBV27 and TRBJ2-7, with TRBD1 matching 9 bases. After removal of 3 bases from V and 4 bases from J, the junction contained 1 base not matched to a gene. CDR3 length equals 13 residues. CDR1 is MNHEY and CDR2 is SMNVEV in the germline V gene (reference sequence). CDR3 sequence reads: CASSLDRGYEQYF. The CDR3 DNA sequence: TGTGCCAGCAGTTTGGACAGGGGTTACGAGCAGTACTTC.

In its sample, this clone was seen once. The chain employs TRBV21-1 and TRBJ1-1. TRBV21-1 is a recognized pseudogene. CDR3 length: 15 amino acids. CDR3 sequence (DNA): TGTGCCAGCAGCAAACCACCGAGATTGAACACTGAAGCTTTCTTT. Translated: CASSKPPRLNTEAFF.

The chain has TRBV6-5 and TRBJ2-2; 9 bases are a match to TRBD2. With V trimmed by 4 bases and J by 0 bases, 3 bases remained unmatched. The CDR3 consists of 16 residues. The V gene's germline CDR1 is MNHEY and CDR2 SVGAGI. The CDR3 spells CASSFGTSPNTGELFF. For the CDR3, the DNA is TGTGCCAGCAGTTTCGGGACTAGCCCGAACACCGGGGAGCTGTTTTTT.

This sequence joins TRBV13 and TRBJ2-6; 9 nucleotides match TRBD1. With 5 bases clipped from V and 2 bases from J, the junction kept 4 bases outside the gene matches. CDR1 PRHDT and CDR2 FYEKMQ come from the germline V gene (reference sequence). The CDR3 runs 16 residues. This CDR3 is CASSPGTGPGANVLTF. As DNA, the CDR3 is TGTGCCAGCAGCCCAGGGACAGGGCCTGGGGCCAACGTCCTGACTTTC.

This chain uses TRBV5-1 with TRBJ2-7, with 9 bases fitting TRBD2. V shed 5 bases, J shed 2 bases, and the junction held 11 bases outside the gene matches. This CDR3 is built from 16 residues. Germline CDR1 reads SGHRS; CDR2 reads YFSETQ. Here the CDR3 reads CASRWSGTSPTYEQYF. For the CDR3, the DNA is TGCGCCAGCAGATGGTCCGGGACTAGCCCAACCTACGAGCAGTACTTC.

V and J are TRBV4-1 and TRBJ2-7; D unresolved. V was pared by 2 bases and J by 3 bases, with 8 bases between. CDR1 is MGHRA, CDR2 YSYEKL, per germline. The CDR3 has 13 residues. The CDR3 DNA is TGCGCCAGCAGCCAAACAGCAAACTACGAGCAGTACTTC. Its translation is CASSQTANYEQYF.

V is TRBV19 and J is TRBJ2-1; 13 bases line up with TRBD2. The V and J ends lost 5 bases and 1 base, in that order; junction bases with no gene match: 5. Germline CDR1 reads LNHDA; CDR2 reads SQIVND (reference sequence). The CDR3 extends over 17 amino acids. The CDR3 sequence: CASSLGLAGVSYNEQFF. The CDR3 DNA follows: TGTGCCAGTAGTCTAGGACTAGCGGGAGTATCCTACAATGAGCAGTTCTTC.

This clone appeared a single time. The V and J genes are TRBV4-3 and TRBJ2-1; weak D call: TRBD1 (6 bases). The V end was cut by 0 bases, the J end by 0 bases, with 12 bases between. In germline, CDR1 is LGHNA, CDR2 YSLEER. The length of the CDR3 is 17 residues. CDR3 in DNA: TGCGCCAGCAGCCAAGACGCCACAGGGAGCTCCTACAATGAGCAGTTCTTC. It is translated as CASSQDATGSSYNEQFF.

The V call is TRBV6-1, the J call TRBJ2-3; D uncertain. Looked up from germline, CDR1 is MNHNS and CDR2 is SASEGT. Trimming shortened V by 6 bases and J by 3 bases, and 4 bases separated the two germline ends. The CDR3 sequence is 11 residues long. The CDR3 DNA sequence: TGTGCCAGCAGGGCTACAGATACGCAGTATTTT. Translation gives CASRATDTQYF.

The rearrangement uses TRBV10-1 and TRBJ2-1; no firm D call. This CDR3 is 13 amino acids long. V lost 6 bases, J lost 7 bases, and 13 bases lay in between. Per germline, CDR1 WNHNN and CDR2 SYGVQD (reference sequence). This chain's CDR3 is CASRTSPGNEQFF. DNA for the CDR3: TGCGCCAGCAGGACTTCCCCGGGTAATGAGCAGTTCTTC.

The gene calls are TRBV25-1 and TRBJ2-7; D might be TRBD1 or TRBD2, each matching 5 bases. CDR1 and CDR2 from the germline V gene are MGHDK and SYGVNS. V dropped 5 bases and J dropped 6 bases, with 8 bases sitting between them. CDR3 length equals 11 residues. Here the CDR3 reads CASSPGREQYF. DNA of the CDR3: TGTGCCAGCAGTCCGGGACGCGAGCAGTACTTC.

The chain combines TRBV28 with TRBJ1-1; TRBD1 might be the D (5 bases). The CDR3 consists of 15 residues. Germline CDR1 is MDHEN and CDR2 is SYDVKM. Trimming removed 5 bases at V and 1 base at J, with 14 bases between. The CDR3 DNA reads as TGTGCCAGCAGTCCGCGGGGGGGACCGAACACTGAAGCTTTCTTT. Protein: CASSPRGGPNTEAFF.

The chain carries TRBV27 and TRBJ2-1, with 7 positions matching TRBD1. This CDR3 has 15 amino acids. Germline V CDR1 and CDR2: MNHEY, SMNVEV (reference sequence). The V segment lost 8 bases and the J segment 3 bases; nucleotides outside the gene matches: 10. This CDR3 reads CASALGQHHYNEQFF. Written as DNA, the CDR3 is TGTGCCAGCGCCCTGGGACAGCACCACTACAATGAGCAGTTCTTC.

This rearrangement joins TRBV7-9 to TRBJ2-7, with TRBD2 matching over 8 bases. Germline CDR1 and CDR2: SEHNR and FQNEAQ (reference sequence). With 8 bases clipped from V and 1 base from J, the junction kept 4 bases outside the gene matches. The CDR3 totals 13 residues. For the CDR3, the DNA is TGTGCCAGCGCCACGGGGGGGTCCTACGAGCAGTACTTC. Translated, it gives CASATGGSYEQYF.